These T cell receptor beta chains were read from a single sample in a study of blood T cell repertoires in COVID-19. Clones were sequenced by immunoSEQ multiplex PCR, and TCRdb holds only the in-frame ones, with some missing. The sample lists about 170,000 clones, 92% occurring once. The specimen sequenced was peripheral blood. The receptor set was obtained from a man aged 30 to 39 with COVID-19, enrolled during active disease. Each CDR3 is given without its conserved first and last residue. D genes are given only for firm matches.

CDR3 length	D gene	V gene	CDR3 protein
13	-	TRBV2	ASTNLRRVFYGYT
13	-	TRBV6-5	ASSYSPGLSYEQY
13	TRBD1	TRBV7-2	ASSLIGQGAYEQY
10	-	TRBV12-3/TRBV12-4	ASSLARLEAF
10	TRBD1	TRBV2	ASSYTGGKLF
14	-	TRBV19	ASSAPDLAAKNIQY
12	-	TRBV5-1	ASSSIPGADTQY
14	-	TRBV27	ASSLSSYMGGYEQY
13	TRBD2	TRBV3-1/TRBV3-2	ASSPTSGNYNEQF
11	-	TRBV19	ASSINRVYEQY
12	-	TRBV30	AWSVSGSSYEQY
17	TRBD1	TRBV14	ASSQGLTGTGSSYNEQF
11	-	TRBV10-3	ATAQQGGETQY
16	-	TRBV19	ASSSQLGGRGYNSPLH
13	-	TRBV19	ASSIVGEGDTEAF
13	-	TRBV18	ASSPSPGLNSPLH
12	-	TRBV19	ASSHGVMNTEAF
11	-	TRBV3-1/TRBV3-2	ASSSTRSYEQY
14	TRBD1	TRBV10-3	ARIPSDRGLEGVQY
13	TRBD1	TRBV4-3	ASSQDGTGDQPQH
15	TRBD1	TRBV5-4	ASSTEGGTGVLGEQY
10	-	TRBV28	ASSVYAYGYT
12	-	TRBV18	ASSPRDSYNEQF
12	-	TRBV28	ASSSQGGYYGYT